A single sample is the source of the 15 T cell receptor beta chains below, sequenced in a study of cytomegalovirus exposure and HLA in healthy donors. The PCR made use of 60 Vbeta and 13 Jbeta primers. Sequencing used immunoSEQ multiplex PCR; TCRdb keeps in-frame clones, though not all of them. The sample records tens of thousands of clones, approximately 90% being singletons. Sequencing was performed on PBMCs. These receptors all come from a woman in her thirties in good health and CMV-seropositive.

The chain has TRBV5-6 and TRBJ1-3, with 7 bases fitting TRBD1. Germline loops: CDR1 SGHDT, CDR2 YYEEEE. J gave up 0 bases and V 8 bases, and 5 bases lay outside the gene matches. The CDR3 is 14 residues long. CDR3 loop: CASMTGPSGNTIYF. The DNA for the CDR3 is TGTGCCAGTATGACAGGGCCCTCTGGAAACACCATATATTTT. Full variable domain (rest looked up from reference TRBV5-6 and TRBJ1-3): DAGVTQSPTHLIKTRGQQVTLRCSPKSGHDTVSWYQQALGQGPQFIFQYYEEEERQRGNFPDRFSGHQFPNYSSELNVNALLLGDSALYLCASMTGPSGNTIYFGEGSWLTVV.

Only one count was recorded for this clone. One end of the junction is discordant with germline, which a read error may explain. Other DNA sequences from this sample encode an identical CDR3 as well. This chain uses TRBV28 with TRBJ1-5; TRBD1 agrees at 8 bases. This CDR3 is 17 amino acids long. Germline V gives CDR1 MDHEN, CDR2 SYDVKM. The CDR3, as DNA: TGCGCCAGCAGTTCCGTTGAACAGGGGGTTAGCAATCAGCCCCAGCATTTT. It yields the protein CASSSVEQGVSNQPQHF. Combining the CDR3 with reference TRBV28 and TRBJ1-5 gives the whole variable domain DVKVTQSSRYLVKRTGEKVFLECVQDMDHENMFWYRQDPGLGLRLIYFSYDVKMKEKGDIPEGYSVSREKKERFSLILESASTNQTSMYLCASSSVEQGVSNQPQHFGDGTRLSIL.

The chain employs TRBV7-6 and TRBJ2-5; 14 bases are shared with TRBD2. From germline, CDR1 is SGHVS and CDR2 FNYEAQ. This CDR3 contains 16 residues. V was pared by 3 bases and J by 4 bases, with 4 bases of the junction left unmatched. The CDR3 DNA is TGTGCCAGCAGCTTTGGACTAGCGGGAGGTGCAGAGACCCAGTACTTC. It encodes CASSFGLAGGAETQYF. Variable domain in full (rest from reference TRBV7-6 and TRBJ2-5): GAGVSQSPRYKVTKRGQDVALRCDPISGHVSLYWYRQALGQGPEFLTYFNYEAQQDKSGLPNDRFSAERPEGSISTLTIQRTEQRDSAMYRCASSFGLAGGAETQYFGPGTRLLVL.

This clone appeared once. This chain links TRBV7-9 with TRBJ2-7, with 14 bases that match TRBD2. CDR3 length equals 16 residues. V lost 5 bases to trimming and J lost 0 bases; unmatched junction nucleotides: 3. Germline V gives CDR1 SEHNR, CDR2 FQNEAQ (reference sequence). The chain's CDR3 is CASSGTSGRFSYEQYF. The CDR3 DNA reads as TGTGCCAGCAGCGGGACTAGCGGGAGATTCTCCTACGAGCAGTACTTC.

J is TRBJ2-1 and V is TRBV5-4; 10 nucleotides match TRBD1. The J segment lost 5 bases and the V segment lost 4 bases, leaving 6 bases of the junction unmatched. This CDR3 comprises 15 residues. Germline values: CDR1 SGHNT, CDR2 YYREEE (reference sequence). CDR3 protein: CASSDRDRGNNEQFF. In DNA, the CDR3 is TGTGCCAGCAGCGACCGGGACAGGGGAAACAATGAGCAGTTCTTC.

The chain recombines TRBV18 with TRBJ2-5; a weak D match, TRBD2 (6 bases). The CDR3 runs 13 residues. Germline V lookup: CDR1 KGHSH, CDR2 LQKENI. Trimming left V 2 bases short and J 5 bases short, with 9 bases between. The CDR3 loop reads CASSPGGIETQYF. DNA of the CDR3: TGTGCCAGCTCACCAGGGGGGATTGAGACCCAGTACTTC.

Notes on this clone: An end of the junction does not agree with germline; a read error may underlie this. The V and J genes are TRBV6-4 and TRBJ1-5; D call uncertain. This CDR3 is 16 amino acids long. Germline lookup yields CDR1 MRHNA and CDR2 SNTAGT. CDR3 sequence: CASPPQRHHSSQPQHF. For the CDR3, the DNA is TGTGCCAGCCCCCCGCAACGTCATCACAGCAGTCAGCCCCAGCATTTT.

This chain links TRBV5-1 with TRBJ2-1; 8 nucleotides line up with TRBD2. The V and J ends lost 4 bases and 12 bases, in that order; junction bases with no gene match: 18. The CDR3 consists of 16 residues. The germline V gene has CDR1 SGHRS and CDR2 YFSETQ. CDR3 bases: TGCGCCAGCAGCAACGTCCCCCAGGGTAGCGGGGCTGGGCAGTTCTTC. Translation gives CASSNVPQGSGAGQFF. The complete variable domain, with remaining parts taken from reference TRBV5-1 and TRBJ2-1, reads KAGVTQTPRYLIKTRGQQVTLSCSPISGHRSVSWYQQTPGQGLQFLFEYFSETQRNKGNFPGRFSGRQFSNSRSEMNVSTLELGDSALYLCASSNVPQGSGAGQFFGPGTRLTVL.

This chain joins TRBV6-6 and TRBJ1-5; TRBD1 aligns across 7 bases. Trimming cost V 2 bases and J 5 bases; bases outside gene matches: 6. CDR3 size: 15 residues. Germline-derived CDR1 and CDR2 are MNHNY and SVGAGI (reference sequence). CDR3 residues: CASSYRTGSDQPQHF. CDR3 nucleotides: TGTGCCAGCAGTTACCGGACAGGATCGGATCAGCCCCAGCATTTT.

The chain recombines TRBV6-5 with TRBJ2-2; 9 nucleotides line up with TRBD1. V gave up 2 bases and J gave up 8 bases; unmatched junction bases: 9. This CDR3 contains 16 residues. In germline, CDR1 is MNHEY, CDR2 SVGAGI. In nucleotides, the CDR3 is TGTGCCAGCAGTTACACGCGGGACAGGGCGGCGGGGGAGCTGTTTTTT. This encodes CASSYTRDRAAGELFF.

The chain has TRBV28 and TRBJ1-5; 9 bases fit TRBD1. Germline trimming cut 8 bases from V and 1 base from J; bases unmatched to any gene: 21. The CDR3 is made up of 20 amino acids. Germline-derived CDR1 and CDR2 are MDHEN and SYDVKM. Here the CDR3 DNA reads TGTGCCAGCTCTACTCGGTTTACAGGGGGCCGTAGCAGGAGCAATCAGCCCCAGCATTTT. Translated: CASSTRFTGGRSRSNQPQHF.

The chain employs TRBV15 and TRBJ2-5; TRBD1 is a possible D gene (6 bases). With the DNA end fitting TRBJ2-7 better, the J assignment may be wrong. Germline V gives CDR1 LNHNV, CDR2 YYDKDF (reference sequence). CDR3 length: 15 amino acids. CDR3 DNA sequence: TGTGCCACCAGCAGAGATTACCAGGGGTCCTACGAGCAGTACTTC. Translation: CATSRDYQGSYEQYF.

The chain is built from TRBV18 and TRBJ2-3; 12 bases are shared with TRBD2. The CDR3 consists of 17 residues. J was trimmed by 4 bases and V by 3 bases; bases with no gene match: 8. Germline assignment: CDR1 KGHSH and CDR2 LQKENI. CDR3 amino acids: CASSPPRTSGTPDTQYF. The CDR3 region has the DNA TGTGCCAGCTCACCTCCTAGGACTAGCGGGACTCCAGATACGCAGTATTTT.

The gene calls are TRBV7-8 and TRBJ1-5; TRBD1 matches 8 bases. Germline values: CDR1 SGHVS, CDR2 FQNEAQ. CDR3 length: 14 residues. The J segment lost 5 bases and the V segment lost 5 bases, leaving 5 bases of the junction unmatched. As DNA, the CDR3 is TGTGCCAGCAGCCAAGGACAGGGAGATCAGCCCCAGCATTTT. It specifies CASSQGQGDQPQHF.

V gene TRBV19 combines with J gene TRBJ1-4; D call uncertain. Trimming removed 3 bases at V and 8 bases at J, with 19 bases between. CDR3 length: 16 amino acids. Germline V gene lookup returns CDR1 LNHDA and CDR2 SQIVND (reference sequence). CDR3 sequence (DNA): TGTGCCAGTAGTATCCGTGCCCTGGGAGGAAAAGAAAAACTGTTTTTT. This translates into CASSIRALGGKEKLFF.